This T cell receptor beta chain was captured by sequencing in a study of T-cell memory formation after mild COVID-19. About the study: Among the donors, TCR clusters were largely specific to each donor.

General study findings and limits: Researchers report contracting CD4+ clones mostly in CM and EM, with CD8+ clones in EMRA. Day 15 to 85 contractors were CD4/CD8 balanced; later expanders leaned CD4+.

V lost 7 bases and J lost 5, with 20 bases in between. CDR1 is SGHAT, CDR2 FQNNGV, per germline. The CDR3 consists of 15 residues. Notes on this clonotype: What it binds is unknown.

A single record per CDR3 protein comes from TCRdb applying MiXCR to the 5' RACE reads. Seen here are hundreds of thousands of distinct CDR3 sequences, roughly 15% observed once, and the top ten hold 3% to 4.5%. This clonotype was sampled from a young man who had mild COVID-19 (a few samples of this study predate the infection). Cell type and time point are not known. V is TRBV11-2 and J is TRBJ1-2, with a possible D match to TRBD1 (5 bases). Sequences were obtained from PBMCs or a T cell subset sorted from them (not recorded which). The DNA of the CDR3 is TGTGCCAGCAACACTTATAGGGACGGAATTTATGGCTACACCTTC. This gives the protein CASNTYRDGIYGYTF.